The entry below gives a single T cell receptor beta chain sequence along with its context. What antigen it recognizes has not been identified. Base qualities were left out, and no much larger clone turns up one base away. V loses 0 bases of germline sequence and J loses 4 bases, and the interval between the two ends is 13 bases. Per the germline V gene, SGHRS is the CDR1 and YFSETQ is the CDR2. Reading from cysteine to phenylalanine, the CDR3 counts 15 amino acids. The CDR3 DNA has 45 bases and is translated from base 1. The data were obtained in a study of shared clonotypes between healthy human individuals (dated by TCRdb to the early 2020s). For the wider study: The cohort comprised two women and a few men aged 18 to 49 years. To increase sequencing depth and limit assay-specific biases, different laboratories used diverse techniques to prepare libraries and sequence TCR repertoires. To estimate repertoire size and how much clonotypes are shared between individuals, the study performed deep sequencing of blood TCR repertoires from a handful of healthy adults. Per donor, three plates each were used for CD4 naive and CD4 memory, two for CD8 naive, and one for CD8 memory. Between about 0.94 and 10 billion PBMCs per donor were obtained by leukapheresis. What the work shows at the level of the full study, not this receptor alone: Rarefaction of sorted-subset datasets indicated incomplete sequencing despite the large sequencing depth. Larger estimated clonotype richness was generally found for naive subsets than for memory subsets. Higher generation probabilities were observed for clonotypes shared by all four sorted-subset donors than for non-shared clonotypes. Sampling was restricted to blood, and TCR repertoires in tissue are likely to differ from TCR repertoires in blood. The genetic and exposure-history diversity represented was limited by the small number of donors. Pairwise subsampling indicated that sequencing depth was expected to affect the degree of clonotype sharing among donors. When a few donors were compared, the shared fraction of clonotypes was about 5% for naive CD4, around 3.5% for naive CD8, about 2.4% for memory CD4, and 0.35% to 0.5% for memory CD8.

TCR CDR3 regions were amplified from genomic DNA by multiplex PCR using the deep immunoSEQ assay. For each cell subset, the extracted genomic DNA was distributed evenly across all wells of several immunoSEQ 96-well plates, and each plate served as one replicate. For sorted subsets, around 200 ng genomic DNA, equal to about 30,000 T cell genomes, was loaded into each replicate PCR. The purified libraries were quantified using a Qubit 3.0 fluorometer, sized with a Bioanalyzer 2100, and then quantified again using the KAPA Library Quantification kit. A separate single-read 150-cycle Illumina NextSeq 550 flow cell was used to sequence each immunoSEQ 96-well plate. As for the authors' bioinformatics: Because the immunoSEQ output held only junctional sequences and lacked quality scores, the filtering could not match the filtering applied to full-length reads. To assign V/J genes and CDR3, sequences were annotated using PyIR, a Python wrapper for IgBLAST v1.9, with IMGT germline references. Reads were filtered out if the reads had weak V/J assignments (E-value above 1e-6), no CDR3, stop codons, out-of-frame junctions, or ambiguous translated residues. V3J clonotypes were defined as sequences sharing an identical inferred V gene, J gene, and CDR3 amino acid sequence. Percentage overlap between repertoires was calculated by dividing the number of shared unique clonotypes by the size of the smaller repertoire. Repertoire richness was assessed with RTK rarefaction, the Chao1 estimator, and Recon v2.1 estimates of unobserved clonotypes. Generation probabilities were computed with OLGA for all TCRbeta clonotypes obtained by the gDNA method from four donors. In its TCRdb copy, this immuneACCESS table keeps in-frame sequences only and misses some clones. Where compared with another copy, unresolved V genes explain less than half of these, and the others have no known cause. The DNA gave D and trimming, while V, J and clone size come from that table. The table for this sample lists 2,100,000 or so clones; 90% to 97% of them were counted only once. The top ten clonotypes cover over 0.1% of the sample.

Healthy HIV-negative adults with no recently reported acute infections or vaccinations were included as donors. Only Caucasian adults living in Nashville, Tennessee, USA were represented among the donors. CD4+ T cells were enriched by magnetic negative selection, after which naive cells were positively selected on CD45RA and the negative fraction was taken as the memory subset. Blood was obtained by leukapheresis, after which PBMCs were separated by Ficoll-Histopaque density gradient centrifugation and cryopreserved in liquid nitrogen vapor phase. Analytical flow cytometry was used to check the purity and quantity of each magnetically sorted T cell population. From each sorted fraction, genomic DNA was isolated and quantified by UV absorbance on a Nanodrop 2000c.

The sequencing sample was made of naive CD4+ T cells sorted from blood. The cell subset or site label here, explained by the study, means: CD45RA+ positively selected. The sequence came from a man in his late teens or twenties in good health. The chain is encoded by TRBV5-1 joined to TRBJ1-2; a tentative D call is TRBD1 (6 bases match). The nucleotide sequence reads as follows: TGCGCCAGCAGCTTGGTTGAGGGGGTGAGCTATGGCTACACCTTC. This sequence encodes CASSLVEGVSYGYTF.